This is a list of T cell receptor beta chains from one sample in a study of OX40 agonist ivuxolimab in advanced cancers. TCRdb's copy holds only in-frame clones and misses some; the assay was immunoSEQ multiplex PCR. The sample shows around 26,000 clones, roughly 73% of them seen only once. Sequenced material: CD4+ or CD8+ T cells sorted from blood, taken in a trial of the OX40 agonist ivuxolimab. All receptors derive from an adult with an advanced solid tumor such as melanoma, head and neck, liver or kidney cancer. Both conserved end residues are trimmed from each CDR3. For some rows the clone size is stated as once, few or many, or as a class when expanded; others skip it.

abundance: once; v_gene: TRBV28; CDR3aa: ASSASGRDYEQY
abundance: NA; v_gene: TRBV2; CDR3aa: ASSQSSGSGSSSYEQY
abundance: NA; v_gene: TRBV7-3; CDR3aa: ASNHGDNPYNEQF
abundance: NA; v_gene: TRBV10-3; CDR3aa: AINKGETNTGELF
abundance: NA; v_gene: TRBV2; CDR3aa: ASVESVEQF
abundance: NA; v_gene: TRBV30; CDR3aa: AWQQGYEQY
abundance: NA; v_gene: TRBV19; CDR3aa: ASSSNRATEQY
abundance: NA; v_gene: TRBV4-1; CDR3aa: ASSQDGGSYEQY
abundance: NA; v_gene: TRBV6-6; CDR3aa: ASSYGGGSPYGYT
abundance: NA; v_gene: TRBV6-4; CDR3aa: ASSPGQGSTDTQY
abundance: NA; v_gene: TRBV6-1; CDR3aa: ASSEAGDPYEKLF
abundance: NA; v_gene: TRBV18; CDR3aa: DLEIQETQY
abundance: NA; v_gene: TRBV5-1; CDR3aa: ASSLQGIPYEQY
abundance: NA; v_gene: TRBV9; CDR3aa: ASSVAQGNSPLH
abundance: NA; v_gene: TRBV7-3; CDR3aa: ASSSRATGELF
abundance: NA; v_gene: TRBV6-4; CDR3aa: ASSLSTGVYGYT
abundance: few; v_gene: TRBV7-7; CDR3aa: ASSQGPDQPQH
abundance: NA; v_gene: TRBV15; CDR3aa: ATSTNLNRVGANTEAF
abundance: NA; v_gene: TRBV14; CDR3aa: ASSQALGAYEQY
abundance: NA; v_gene: TRBV5-5; CDR3aa: ASSHLYEQY
abundance: NA; v_gene: TRBV27; CDR3aa: ASSPGAFFQPQH
abundance: NA; v_gene: TRBV5-4; CDR3aa: ASSLQGGTGELF
abundance: NA; v_gene: TRBV27; CDR3aa: ASSLERQFTEAF
abundance: NA; v_gene: TRBV11-2; CDR3aa: ASSLGPPYQETQY
abundance: NA; v_gene: TRBV9; CDR3aa: ASSLSGFGTGELF
abundance: NA; v_gene: TRBV5-1; CDR3aa: ASSSGQGSQETQY
abundance: NA; v_gene: TRBV6-1; CDR3aa: ASSEFISGGGNEQF
abundance: few; v_gene: TRBV4-2; CDR3aa: ASSQRTGGTEAF
abundance: NA; v_gene: TRBV28; CDR3aa: ASSPSPPTISNTEAF
abundance: NA; v_gene: TRBV13; CDR3aa: ASRKRGEKGEAF
abundance: many; v_gene: TRBV5-6; CDR3aa: ASSLGGRDEQY
abundance: NA; v_gene: TRBV4-2; CDR3aa: ASSQVSGGSGANVLT
abundance: NA; v_gene: TRBV5-4; CDR3aa: ASSDDSAGANVLT
abundance: NA; v_gene: TRBV19; CDR3aa: ASSIWGPYEQY
abundance: NA; v_gene: TRBV4-2; CDR3aa: ASSLRTVARGSYNEQF
abundance: NA; v_gene: TRBV9; CDR3aa: ASSVALAGGGNEQF